The present TCR beta chain was sequenced within a study of CD8+CD57+ T cells in acquired aplastic anemia. Notes on the study in general: Statistical testing detected no significant gap in CD8+ Simpson's diversity between patients and controls. Patients and controls turned out to have roughly 29 CD8+ CDR3 sequences in common.

This clonotype was detected only a few times. Its antigen is unknown. Germline V lookup: CDR1 LNHNV, CDR2 YYDKDF (reference sequence). This CDR3 comprises 14 residues. V shed 10 bases and J shed 6 bases, with 21 bases lying between them. Genomic DNA, the template, was used for profiling of the TCR beta VDJ and CDR3. MiXCR, applied by TCRdb to the reads, yields one record per CDR3 protein. The table lists 400,000 to 600,000 distinct CDR3 sequences, around 32% of them singletons. Those patients picked for sequencing had displayed CD8+CD57+ cell expansion on flow cytometry. The V gene is TRBV15, the J gene TRBJ1-2; tentatively, D is TRBD1 (5 bases). The clonotype comes from a human donor with aplastic anemia. Sequencing was done on a sample of sorted CD4+, CD8+, or CD8+CD57+ T cells (not recorded which) from PBMCs. DNA for the CDR3: TGTGCCAGCAGTTTGGGGGGGTTGGCGGATGGCTACACCTTC. Translated, it gives CASSLGGLADGYTF.